Listed below are T cell receptor beta chains from one sample, sequenced in a study of blood T cell repertoires in COVID-19. Some clones are missing from TCRdb's copy, which holds only in-frame ones; the method was immunoSEQ multiplex PCR. The sample lists about 50,000 clones; 75% to 90% were seen once. The sequenced sample consisted of peripheral blood. Receptors were obtained from a man in his 60s with acute or convalescent COVID-19. Both conserved end residues are part of each CDR3. D genes are given only for firm matches. Size is omitted from some rows. Given values are once, few, many or a class for expanded clones.

d_gene: NA; abundance: NA; v_gene: TRBV20-1; j_gene: TRBJ1-2; CDR3nt: TGCAGTGCTAGAGATCCGGATGGCTACACCTTC; CDR3aa: CSARDPDGYTF
d_gene: NA; abundance: NA; v_gene: TRBV4-1; j_gene: TRBJ2-2; CDR3nt: TGCGCCAGCAGCCAATCCCCTAGCGGGACAGGCGGGGAGCTGTTTTTT; CDR3aa: CASSQSPSGTGGELFF
d_gene: TRBD2; abundance: once; v_gene: TRBV4-2; j_gene: TRBJ2-1; CDR3nt: TGTGCCAGCAACCCCACGGTAGCGGGCAACAATGAGCAGTTCTTC; CDR3aa: CASNPTVAGNNEQFF
d_gene: NA; abundance: NA; v_gene: TRBV18; j_gene: TRBJ2-5; CDR3nt: TGTGCCAGCTCACTGCGGGTGGAGACCCAGTACTTC; CDR3aa: CASSLRVETQYF
d_gene: NA; abundance: NA; v_gene: TRBV18; j_gene: TRBJ2-2; CDR3nt: TGTGCCAGCTCACCACCGTCTATTCCCGGGGAGCTGTTTTTT; CDR3aa: CASSPPSIPGELFF
d_gene: NA; abundance: NA; v_gene: TRBV9; j_gene: TRBJ2-5; CDR3nt: TGTGCCAGCAGCATAACAGGGCAAGAGACCCAGTACTTC; CDR3aa: CASSITGQETQYF
d_gene: NA; abundance: NA; v_gene: TRBV21-1; j_gene: TRBJ2-5; CDR3nt: TGTGCCAGCAGGGACAGTGAACAAGAGACCCAGTACTTC; CDR3aa: CASRDSEQETQYF
d_gene: NA; abundance: NA; v_gene: TRBV7-2; j_gene: TRBJ1-2; CDR3nt: TGTGCCAGCAGCTTAGACAGGGAAGGCGGCTACACCTTC; CDR3aa: CASSLDREGGYTF
d_gene: NA; abundance: NA; v_gene: TRBV4-2; j_gene: TRBJ2-2; CDR3nt: TGTGCCAGCAGCCGGGAGTTCGGAGAGTTGGGGGAGCTGTTTTTT; CDR3aa: CASSREFGELGELFF
d_gene: NA; abundance: NA; v_gene: TRBV10-3; j_gene: TRBJ2-7; CDR3nt: TGTGCCATCAGTGAGTCCGCCCGGGCCTACGAGCAGTACTTC; CDR3aa: CAISESARAYEQYF
d_gene: NA; abundance: NA; v_gene: TRBV7-9; j_gene: TRBJ1-2; CDR3nt: TGTGCCAGCAGCTTAGGAGCAGAGGACTATGGCTACACCTTC; CDR3aa: CASSLGAEDYGYTF